The present TCR beta chain was sequenced within a study of T cell repertoires in ileal Crohn's disease. Study context: Operated complications were stricturing disease (approximately 61%) and penetrating disease (39%). Postoperative therapy was given to about half: about a dozen thiopurines, around 18 anti-TNF agents. Overall study findings and caveats: Clonal expansions were more frequent in active smokers than non-smokers at surgery.

Produced via immunoSEQ multiplex PCR; TCRdb's table is partial and in-frame only. The sample holds over 8,500 clones; approximately 79% are singletons and the top ten take approximately 7.7%. CDR1 and CDR2 (germline): SGHRS, YFSETQ. The CDR3 sequence is 15 residues long. V was clipped by 6 bases and J by 4 bases; unmatched bases: 8. This clone showed up just once. Its specificity is unknown. The time point was: neoterminal ileum biopsy at postoperative endoscopy, about 6 months after surgery. This receptor was taken from an adult with Crohn's disease. Sequenced sample: ileal tissue. The chain has TRBV5-1 and TRBJ2-3; 10 bases are a match to TRBD2. The CDR3 DNA is TGCGCCAGCAAACGCGGGACTAGCGTTTCAGATACGCAGTATTTT. It specifies CASKRGTSVSDTQYF.